The TCR beta chain under discussion was sequenced for a study of cytomegalovirus exposure and HLA in healthy donors. At the level of the study: The same platform was used for the 130 or so validation repertoires as for the approximately 630 first-cohort repertoires, as reported in a later analysis.

Data came from immunoSEQ multiplex PCR; TCRdb stores just in-frame clones and leaves some out. Here the sample spans some 110,000 clones, 70% to 90% being singletons. Broader study findings: Cytomegalovirus association was assigned to more than 150 TCR beta chains. Three CMV-associated chains proved CMV antigen-specific in vitro.

The length of the CDR3 is 14 residues. Germline CDR1 and CDR2: SGHAT and FQDESV (reference sequence). V shed 6 bases, J shed 5 bases, and the junction held 5 bases outside the gene matches. The donors were part of the validation cohort of 100 to 150 subjects. That cohort was separate from the first cohort, which comprised 670 or so subjects. This clone was seen a single time. Its target is not known. Sample: PBMCs. The chain carries TRBV11-1 and TRBJ2-2; 8 bases are a match to TRBD2. The receptor was isolated from a man younger than 35 in good health and CMV-seropositive. The CDR3 nucleotides are TGTGCCAGCAGTTTTAGCGGGGCTACCGGGGAGCTGTTTTTT. It yields the protein CASSFSGATGELFF. Together with reference TRBV11-1 and TRBJ2-2, the CDR3 gives the full variable domain: EAEVAQSPRYKITEKSQAVAFWCDPISGHATLYWYRQILGQGPELLVQFQDESVVDDSQLPKDRFSAERLKGVDSTLKIQPAELGDSAMYLCASSFSGATGELFFGEGSRLTVL.